A selection of T cell receptor beta chains follows, all from one sample in a study of identical twins. TCRdb reanalysed the 5' RACE reads using MiXCR and keeps one entry per CDR3 protein. This table holds about 220,000 distinct CDR3 sequences, around 6.5% found once. The same sample was also used in a study of T cells expressing NK-cell markers.

Specimen: CD8+ T cells sorted from blood. The receptors were sampled from a woman between 18 and 29 years old in good health. The conserved cysteine and the conserved F or W are not part of the CDR3 here. D genes are given only for firm matches.

v_call	j_call	d_call	cdr3_aa
TRBV9	TRBJ2-5	TRBD2	ASSAPAGLADQETQY
TRBV5-6	TRBJ1-1	NA	ASSLQTLATNTEAF
TRBV29-1	TRBJ1-2	TRBD1	SADRGINYGYT
TRBV6-1	TRBJ2-2	NA	ASSDSRELF
TRBV27	TRBJ2-7	TRBD1	ASSSSGTAHAEQY
TRBV24-1	TRBJ2-2	TRBD1	ATSVGTGWNTGELF
TRBV11-2	TRBJ2-1	TRBD2	ASSLGGGGNEQF
TRBV12-5	TRBJ1-2	TRBD1	ASGSGTGVDGYT
TRBV6-4	TRBJ2-1	NA	ASSDVAGDSNEQF
TRBV24-1	TRBJ2-5	NA	ATSDDITGETQY
TRBV6-5	TRBJ2-3	NA	ASSSAQSGSSTDTQY
TRBV11-3	TRBJ2-1	NA	ASSLEAVVSEQF
TRBV5-5	TRBJ2-7	NA	ASSPIDGYEQY
TRBV20-1	TRBJ2-7	NA	SAGSMSSYEQY
TRBV2	TRBJ2-7	NA	ASSDNGYEQY
TRBV7-3	TRBJ2-7	NA	ASSLGPAPYEQY
TRBV9	TRBJ2-6	NA	ASSVPTSWVTGANVLT
TRBV3-1	TRBJ2-1	TRBD2	ASSQVGSGGLNEQF
TRBV3-1	TRBJ2-3	TRBD2	ASSQGLASDTQY
TRBV30	TRBJ2-1	NA	ASWMLPYNEQF
TRBV20-1	TRBJ2-7	NA	SARDRWGMAYEQY
TRBV12-3/TRBV12-4	TRBJ2-2	NA	ATPRVTGELF
TRBV27	TRBJ2-3	NA	ASSFTGPDTQY
TRBV7-2	TRBJ2-1	NA	ASSYTRGFNEQF
TRBV5-6	TRBJ1-1	NA	ASSLGGQITEAF
TRBV7-2	TRBJ2-1	NA	ASSLGAWNEQF
TRBV7-6	TRBJ2-3	NA	ASSLEPYTQY
TRBV9	TRBJ1-5	NA	ASSAGGGQPQH
TRBV9	TRBJ1-1	NA	ASSGKAGTTEAF
TRBV30	TRBJ1-1	NA	AWSPTANTEAF
TRBV9	TRBJ2-7	NA	ASSVTASDRYEQY
TRBV6-1	TRBJ1-1	NA	ASRARDRLNTEAF
TRBV12-3/TRBV12-4	TRBJ2-1	NA	ASSFGGQLYNEQF
TRBV9	TRBJ2-1	TRBD1	ATGQGWNNEQF
TRBV19	TRBJ2-7	NA	ASSKLGDYEQY
TRBV7-2	TRBJ2-1	NA	ASSFQTYSGYYNEQF
TRBV5-1	TRBJ2-1	TRBD1	ASSPRGLGGGPEQF
TRBV12-3/TRBV12-4	TRBJ1-2	NA	ASGTTTATGYT
TRBV27	TRBJ2-7	TRBD1	ASSLGAGGNLVEQY
TRBV4-3	TRBJ2-7	TRBD2	ASSQDRSGEPYEQY
TRBV11-2	TRBJ1-2	NA	ASSLGPSEGGYT
TRBV7-6	TRBJ2-3	NA	ASSTHQEDTQY
TRBV2	TRBJ2-3	NA	ASWDGRITDTQY
TRBV7-9	TRBJ2-3	NA	ASSPQKWDTDTQY
TRBV9	TRBJ1-2	NA	ASSAQMGSVGSGYT
TRBV7-9	TRBJ2-3	NA	ASSPVIAPDTQY
TRBV7-8	TRBJ2-7	NA	ASSSAGTGAYEQY
TRBV6-2/TRBV6-3	TRBJ2-3	NA	ASRGTDTQY
TRBV7-9	TRBJ2-1	TRBD2	ASSSPLAGGIEQF
TRBV12-3/TRBV12-4	TRBJ2-3	TRBD1	ASSMGNLGTDTDTQY